The text below deals with one T cell receptor beta chain. This specimen belongs to a study of blood T cell repertoires in COVID-19. Across the study: Both acute and convalescent COVID-19 samples were obtained from the United States, Italy and Spain. Sources were T cells, B-cell-depleted T cells, or PBMCs; the material itself was cDNA or gDNA.

In germline, CDR1 is SQVTM, CDR2 ANQGSEA. Trimming took 7 bases from V and 6 from J; bases not matched to a gene: 8. This CDR3 region has 13 residues. In the source study's methods: Estimated nucleated cell counts came from reference gene primer amplification. TCRdb's table, derived via immunoSEQ multiplex PCR, lists solely in-frame clones and lacks some. V, J and clone size reflect that table, while D and trimming were determined from the DNA. The sample holds hundreds of thousands of clones, more than 85% seen once. This TCR was sampled from a woman aged 30 to 39 with acute or convalescent COVID-19. The sample was peripheral blood. This chain links TRBV29-1 with TRBJ2-1, with 8 bases lining up with TRBD1. Here the CDR3 reads CSANADRGNEQFF. In nucleotides, the CDR3 is TGCAGCGCCAACGCTGACAGGGGCAATGAGCAGTTCTTC.